This passage covers 30 T cell receptor beta chains from one sample sequenced in a study of radiotherapy plus CTLA-4 blockade in lung cancer (dated by TCRdb to 2016 to 2018). Preparation of the library involved the immunoSEQ multiplex PCR assay. Drawn from immuneACCESS, this table holds only the in-frame rearrangements with V and J called that TCRdb kept. Clones are partly lost; checked studies trace under half to an unresolved V gene and leave the rest unexplained. This sample gives about 80,000 clones in total; around 84% of them show up just once. The ten largest make up roughly 0.95% of the sample. Sequencing used peripheral blood, obtained from a patient treated with radiotherapy plus ipilimumab. These receptor sequences come from a human donor with non-small cell lung cancer who had stable disease on radiotherapy plus ipilimumab.

The chain recombines TRBV29-1 with TRBJ2-2; D gene ambiguous. V was cut by 4 bases and J by 2 bases, with 8 bases left in between. This CDR3 spans 13 amino acids. CDR1 and CDR2 (germline): SQVTM, ANQGSEA. The CDR3 nucleotides read TGCAGCGTTGTGGGCCTCAACACCGGGGAGCTGTTTTTT. Encoded protein: CSVVGLNTGELFF.

This clone came up once. Here the CDR3 reads CASKGISGGRYNQPQHF. Here the CDR3 DNA reads TGTGCCAGTAAGGGCATAAGCGGGGGCCGGTACAATCAGCCCCAGCATTTT. The chain uses TRBV19 and TRBJ1-5, with a tentative D call TRBD1 (6 bases). Trimming removed 7 bases at V and 3 bases at J, with 22 bases between. There are 17 residues in the CDR3. Per germline, CDR1 LNHDA and CDR2 SQIVND (reference sequence).

This chain connects TRBV5-1 to TRBJ2-2; weak D call: TRBD1 (5 bases). From germline, CDR1 is SGHRS and CDR2 YFSETQ. V lost 4 bases and J lost 5, with 15 bases in between. The CDR3 consists of 15 residues. The chain's CDR3 is CASSPPVGVTGELFF. In nucleotides, the CDR3 is TGCGCCAGCAGCCCTCCGGTAGGGGTTACCGGGGAGCTGTTTTTT.

The CDR3 nucleotides are TGTGCCAGCAGCTTAGGAACCGGTTTTGAAGCTTTCTTT. This sequence encodes CASSLGTGFEAFF. The chain employs TRBV11-2 and TRBJ1-1; D is unresolved. In germline, CDR1 is SGHAT, CDR2 FQNNGV. This CDR3 contains 13 residues. V lost 1 base and J 7 bases, leaving 10 bases between the germline ends.

This rearrangement joins TRBV7-9 to TRBJ2-3; no firm D call. CDR1 is SEHNR, CDR2 FQNEAQ, per germline (reference sequence). Between the trimmed V and J ends, which lost 5 bases and 1 base, there was a span of 10 bases. The CDR3 covers 14 residues. CDR3 nucleotides: TGTGCCAGCAGCCCCAGGTCGGGCACAGATACGCAGTATTTT. Translating it yields CASSPRSGTDTQYF.

The table lists this clone with a count of one. The rearrangement joins TRBV19 to TRBJ2-2; 7 nucleotides align to TRBD1. J was trimmed by 0 bases and V by 6 bases; bases with no gene match: 4. This CDR3 comprises 15 residues. Germline V gives CDR1 LNHDA, CDR2 SQIVND (reference sequence). The CDR3 DNA follows: TGTGCCAGTAGCAAACAGGGGTCGAACACCGGGGAGCTGTTTTTT. Amino acids: CASSKQGSNTGELFF.

The CDR3 DNA reads as TGTGCCTGGAGTGTGTCTCCCTCTGGGGCCAACGTCCTGACTTTC. As protein: CAWSVSPSGANVLTF. The rearrangement uses TRBV30 and TRBJ2-6; D is undetermined. From germline, CDR1 is GTSNPN and CDR2 SVGIG (reference sequence). V was clipped by 0 bases and J by 0 bases, with 6 bases between them. CDR3 length: 15 residues.

The V gene is TRBV10-2, the J gene TRBJ2-3; 7 bases match TRBD1. The CDR3 is 14 amino acids. Germline V gene data show CDR1 as WSHSY and CDR2 as SAAADI. Germline trimming cut 8 bases from V and 4 bases from J; bases unmatched to any gene: 9. CDR3 amino acids: CASGTAINADTQYF. The CDR3 nucleotides read TGCGCCAGCGGGACAGCGATAAACGCAGATACGCAGTATTTT.

This chain connects TRBV11-2 to TRBJ2-1; D may be TRBD1 or TRBD2 (5 bases each). V lost 4 bases, J lost 2 bases, and 15 bases lay in between. The CDR3 has 16 residues. Germline V gene lookup returns CDR1 SGHAT and CDR2 FQNNGV. The CDR3: CASSYKGSGPYNEQFF. CDR3 coding DNA: TGTGCCAGCAGCTACAAGGGGAGCGGCCCCTACAATGAGCAGTTCTTC. Full variable domain (remainder filled in from reference TRBV11-2 and TRBJ2-1): EAGVAQSPRYKIIEKRQSVAFWCNPISGHATLYWYQQILGQGPKLLIQFQNNGVVDDSQLPKDRFSAERLKGVDSTLKIQPAKLEDSAVYLCASSYKGSGPYNEQFFGPGTRLTVL.

The chain employs TRBV11-2 and TRBJ2-1; 9 positions agree with TRBD2. There are 16 residues in the CDR3. CDR1 SGHAT and CDR2 FQNNGV come from the germline V gene. The V segment lost 4 bases and the J segment 0 bases; nucleotides outside the gene matches: 4. The CDR3 coding sequence is TGTGCCAGCAGCTCCCTAGCGGGAAGCTCCTACAATGAGCAGTTCTTC. This translates into CASSSLAGSSYNEQFF. The variable domain in full, with the rest retrieved from reference TRBV11-2 and TRBJ2-1, is EAGVAQSPRYKIIEKRQSVAFWCNPISGHATLYWYQQILGQGPKLLIQFQNNGVVDDSQLPKDRFSAERLKGVDSTLKIQPAKLEDSAVYLCASSSLAGSSYNEQFFGPGTRLTVL.

The chain has TRBV6-1 and TRBJ2-5; 13 bases match TRBD2. The CDR3 has 17 amino acids. The junction had 9 bases not matched to a gene; V was cut back by 3 bases and J by 5 bases. The germline CDR1 and CDR2 sequences are MNHNS and SASEGT. The CDR3 region is CASSEGLAGSLGETQYF. In DNA form, the CDR3 reads TGTGCCAGCAGTGAGGGACTAGCGGGATCCCTCGGGGAGACCCAGTACTTC.

The chain links TRBV27 to TRBJ2-2, with 8 bases aligning to TRBD1. V shed 5 bases, J shed 4 bases, and the junction held 3 bases outside the gene matches. Germline CDR1 reads MNHEY; CDR2 reads SMNVEV (reference sequence). This CDR3 contains 14 residues. Written as DNA, the CDR3 is TGTGCCAGCAGTAGGACAGGGAGCACCGGGGAGCTGTTTTTT. It encodes CASSRTGSTGELFF.

This clone was recorded only once. CDR3 DNA: TGTGCCTGGAGGTCCACAGGGGTTCGATACGAGCAGTACTTC. Encoded protein: CAWRSTGVRYEQYF. V usage is TRBV30 and J usage is TRBJ2-7; the match to TRBD1 covers 7 bases. In germline, CDR1 is GTSNPN, CDR2 SVGIG (reference sequence). The V and J ends lost 3 bases and 4 bases, in that order; junction bases with no gene match: 9. This CDR3 contains 14 residues.

Only one count was recorded for this clone. The chain has TRBV6-6 and TRBJ1-2; no definite D call. Germline values: CDR1 MNHNY, CDR2 SVGAGI (reference sequence). V shed 7 bases and J shed 4 bases, with 13 bases lying between them. CDR3 length: 13 residues. The CDR3 sequence: CASNEVPRYGYTF. CDR3 nucleotide sequence: TGTGCCAGCAATGAGGTCCCACGCTATGGCTACACCTTC.

This chain connects TRBV11-2 to TRBJ1-5; 7 bases map to TRBD1. With 8 bases clipped from V and 7 bases from J, the junction kept 14 bases outside the gene matches. There are 15 residues in the CDR3. Looked up from germline, CDR1 is SGHAT and CDR2 is FQNNGV. CDR3 sequence reads: CASAYTTGNDQPQHF. The CDR3 DNA reads TGTGCCAGCGCCTACACGACAGGGAACGACCAGCCCCAGCATTTT.

This clone was seen a handful of times. CDR3 nucleotide sequence: TGTGCCAGCACCTCCGGGGGGAGTCAGCCCCAGCATTTT. Protein product: CASTSGGSQPQHF. The V gene is TRBV6-1, the J gene TRBJ1-5; maybe TRBD1 (5 bases). The CDR3 consists of 13 residues. CDR1 and CDR2 from the germline V gene are MNHNS and SASEGT. V lost 7 bases to trimming and J lost 6 bases, with 13 bases between them.

V gene TRBV13 combines with J gene TRBJ2-3; 15 nucleotides line up with TRBD2. V dropped 5 bases and J dropped 4; count of bases not matched to a gene: 7. Germline CDR1 reads PRHDT; CDR2 reads FYEKMQ (reference sequence). The CDR3 has 17 amino acids. The CDR3 loop reads CASSTWTSGREADTQYF. CDR3 DNA sequence: TGTGCCAGCAGCACCTGGACTAGCGGGAGGGAGGCAGATACGCAGTATTTT.

This clone was seen a few times. The chain links TRBV28 to TRBJ2-5; no clear D gene. Trimming took off 2 bases at V and 5 bases at J, with 15 bases between the two ends. Germline assignment: CDR1 MDHEN and CDR2 SYDVKM. The CDR3 totals 15 residues. Written as DNA, the CDR3 is TGTGCCAGCAGTTTACCGACCGGACGGGCGGAGACCCAGTACTTC. This codes for CASSLPTGRAETQYF.

V and J are TRBV29-1 and TRBJ1-1, with D possibly TRBD1 on 6 matching bases. Germline V CDR1 and CDR2: SQVTM, ANQGSEA. The CDR3 loop spans 12 amino acids. The V end lost 7 bases, the J end lost 1 base, and 10 bases lay between the germline ends. The CDR3 reads CSAKQGNTEAFF. CDR3 DNA sequence: TGCAGCGCAAAACAGGGGAACACTGAAGCTTTCTTT.

This clone turned up a few times. The rearrangement joins TRBV18 to TRBJ1-2; D is possibly TRBD1 (5 bases). Germline V gene sequence: CDR1 KGHSH, CDR2 LQKENI. This CDR3 contains 15 residues. Trimming left V 6 bases short and J 2 bases short, with 16 bases between. The CDR3 DNA reads TGTGCCAGCTCTGATCAAACCGGGGCCAACTATGGCTACACCTTC. Protein product: CASSDQTGANYGYTF. Filled out from reference TRBV18 and TRBJ1-2, the complete variable domain reads NAGVMQNPRHLVRRRGQEARLRCSPMKGHSHVYWYRQLPEEGLKFMVYLQKENIIDESGMPKERFSAEFPKEGPSILRIQQVVRGDSAAYFCASSDQTGANYGYTFGSGTRLTVV.

The rearrangement uses TRBV5-1 and TRBJ2-2; TRBD1 or TRBD2 may be the D gene (6 bases each). V lost 6 bases, J lost 3 bases, and 15 bases lay in between. The CDR3 contains 15 residues. Germline CDR1 SGHRS, CDR2 YFSETQ. CDR3 loop: CASKARGGYTGELFF. For the CDR3, the DNA is TGCGCCAGCAAGGCCAGGGGAGGATACACCGGGGAGCTGTTTTTT.

The chain couples TRBV5-8 to TRBJ1-5; the D is unclear. V was pared by 0 bases and J by 4 bases, with 11 bases between. There are 15 residues in the CDR3. Germline V gene lookup returns CDR1 SGHTS and CDR2 YDEGEE. CDR3: CASSLELRPNQPQHF. For the CDR3, the DNA is TGTGCCAGCAGCTTGGAGCTGAGACCGAATCAGCCCCAGCATTTT.

The V call is TRBV6-5, the J call TRBJ2-7, with D possibly being TRBD1 or TRBD2 (5 bases each). Trimming left V 5 bases short and J 2 bases short, with 10 bases between. This CDR3 is 13 amino acids long. The germline V gene encodes CDR1 MNHEY and CDR2 SVGAGI. The CDR3 DNA reads as TGTGCCAGCAGTCCCTTGGGACCCTACGAGCAGTACTTC. As protein: CASSPLGPYEQYF.

V and J are TRBV6-5 and TRBJ2-2; D is uncertain. From germline, CDR1 is MNHEY and CDR2 SVGAGI. V lost 0 bases and J lost 1, with 9 bases in between. The CDR3 has 16 residues. The CDR3, as DNA: TGTGCCAGCAGTTACTCCGGACGCCGGAACACCGGGGAGCTGTTTTTT. It encodes CASSYSGRRNTGELFF.

J is TRBJ2-7 and V is TRBV6-1, with D unclear. V lost 2 bases and J 3 bases, leaving 8 bases between the germline ends. The germline CDR1 and CDR2 sequences are MNHNS and SASEGT. This CDR3 has 13 amino acids. The CDR3 here is CASSELVVYEQYF. The CDR3 nucleotides read TGTGCCAGCAGTGAACTTGTGGTCTACGAGCAGTACTTC.

This chain joins TRBV7-3 and TRBJ2-1; 14 bases map to TRBD2. Germline V gene data show CDR1 as SGHTA and CDR2 as FQGTGA. CDR3 size: 16 residues. The ends lost 0 bases at V and 7 bases at J; junction bases unmatched: 2. The CDR3 region has the DNA TGTGCCAGCAGCTTAACCGGGACTAGCGGGAGTAATGAGCAGTTCTTC. It yields the protein CASSLTGTSGSNEQFF.

This clone came up a few times. The genes are TRBV30 and TRBJ1-4; no reliable D call. CDR1 GTSNPN and CDR2 SVGIG come from the germline V gene (reference sequence). V dropped 4 bases and J dropped 3 bases, with 12 bases sitting between them. This CDR3 has 14 residues. CDR3: CAWIDKRANEKLFF. As DNA, the CDR3 is TGTGCCTGGATCGACAAAAGGGCTAATGAAAAACTGTTTTTT.

The rearrangement joins TRBV7-2 to TRBJ2-4, with TRBD2 identical over 7 bases. V was pared by 9 bases and J by 9 bases, with 11 bases of the junction left unmatched. This CDR3 has 13 amino acids. CDR1 SGHTA and CDR2 FQGNSA come from the germline V gene. This CDR3 is CASTSGTGGIQYF. The CDR3, as DNA: TGTGCCAGTACCTCGGGGACGGGAGGCATTCAGTACTTC.

About this clone itself: The same CDR3 also results from other DNA sequences found in this sample. The V gene is TRBV29-1, the J gene TRBJ2-3, with 11 bases that match TRBD1. CDR1 and CDR2 (germline): SQVTM, ANQGSEA. The CDR3 has 14 amino acids. Germline trimming cut 4 bases from V and 6 bases from J; bases unmatched to any gene: 6. CDR3 in DNA: TGCAGCGTTGTTTTGGGACAGGGGGGGGATACGCAGTATTTT. Encoded protein: CSVVLGQGGDTQYF.

The chain uses TRBV6-1 and TRBJ1-5; D uncertain. Germline V gives CDR1 MNHNS, CDR2 SASEGT. The CDR3 totals 15 residues. V was pared by 0 bases and J by 1 base, with 7 bases between. CDR3 amino acids: CASSEAGRSNQPQHF. The CDR3 bases are TGTGCCAGCAGTGAAGCAGGCAGGAGCAATCAGCCCCAGCATTTT.